This T cell receptor (beta chain) is drawn from a study of T cells in Graves' hyperthyroidism and ophthalmopathy. Amplified regions were TCR beta CDR3 sequences from RNA transcripts. The HTBI primer set served for first-round RT-PCR of the TCR CDR3. TCRdb re-called the multiplex PCR reads through MiXCR, storing one row per CDR3 protein. The repertoire holds 650,000 to 850,000 distinct CDR3 sequences, with around 20% as singletons. Patients were aged 18 to 65, had disease duration under 2 months, and had newly diagnosed hyperthyroidism. Diagnosing involved the use of clinical symptoms, serum thyroxine and TRAb, thyroid ultrasound and orbital computed tomography. PBMCs came from more than 8.5 ml fresh peripheral blood. Regarding the study as a whole: For ophthalmopathy, model prediction preceded onset by a median around six months.

Only one count was recorded for this clonotype. Its matching antigen is unknown. This receptor was identified in a woman aged 50 to 60 with Graves' hyperthyroidism that later progressed to Graves' ophthalmopathy. The sequenced sample consisted of blood.

As DNA, the CDR3 is TGCGCCAGCAGCCCGGGGCCCCGGGAGCTGTTTTTT. Amino acids: CASSPGPRELFF. This rearrangement joins TRBV5-1 to TRBJ2-2; D is perhaps TRBD1 or TRBD2 (5 bases each). Trimming took 4 bases from V and 9 from J, leaving 10 bases between them. Germline CDR1 is SGHRS and CDR2 is YFSETQ. The CDR3 covers 12 residues.